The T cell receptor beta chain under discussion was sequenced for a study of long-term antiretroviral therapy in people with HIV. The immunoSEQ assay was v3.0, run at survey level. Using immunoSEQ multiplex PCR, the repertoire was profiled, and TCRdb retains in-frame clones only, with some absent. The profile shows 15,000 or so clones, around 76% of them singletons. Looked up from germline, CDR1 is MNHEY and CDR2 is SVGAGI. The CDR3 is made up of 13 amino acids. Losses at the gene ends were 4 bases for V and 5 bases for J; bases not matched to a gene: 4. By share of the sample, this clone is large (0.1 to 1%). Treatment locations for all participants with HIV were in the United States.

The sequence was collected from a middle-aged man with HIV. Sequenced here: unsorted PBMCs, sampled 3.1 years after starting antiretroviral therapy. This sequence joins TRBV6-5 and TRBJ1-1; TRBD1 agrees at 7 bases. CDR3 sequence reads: CASSFTGETEAFF. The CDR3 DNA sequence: TGTGCCAGCAGTTTCACAGGGGAGACTGAAGCTTTCTTT.